The 20 T cell receptor beta chains in this list originate from one sample, sequenced in a study of T cells in Graves' hyperthyroidism and ophthalmopathy. RNA transcripts were the template for amplifying TCR beta CDR3 regions. The HTBI primer set served for first-round RT-PCR of the TCR CDR3. TCRdb itself ran the multiplex PCR reads through MiXCR, one entry per CDR3 protein. The sample holds over 300,000 distinct CDR3 sequences, about 14% seen once. Specimen: blood. These receptor sequences come from a woman aged 55-69 years with Graves' hyperthyroidism.

This clonotype appeared many times. V usage is TRBV27 and J usage is TRBJ1-4; D uncertain. Germline V gene data show CDR1 as MNHEY and CDR2 as SMNVEV (reference sequence). This CDR3 spans 13 amino acids. The V and J ends lost 10 bases and 8 bases respectively, with 17 bases between them. The CDR3 DNA reads TGTGCCACCCGGTCAATGAACGGAGAAAAACTGTTTTTT. The encoded protein is CATRSMNGEKLFF.

This clonotype was seen ten or more times. V and J are TRBV3-1 and TRBJ2-1; TRBD2 is a possible D gene (7 bases). The CDR3 extends over 17 amino acids. Trimming pared 0 bases from V and 4 bases from J, leaving 16 bases between. CDR1 and CDR2 (germline): LGHDT, YNNKEL (reference sequence). CDR3 in DNA: TGTGCCAGCAGCCAAGATAGGGGGGGACTCCGATACAATGAGCAGTTCTTC. It encodes CASSQDRGGLRYNEQFF.

This clonotype was detected ten times or more. This chain uses TRBV3-1 with TRBJ2-7, with D possibly being TRBD1 (5 bases). The V gene lost 4 bases and the J gene lost 0 bases, with 16 bases spanning the gap. Germline CDR1 and CDR2: LGHDT and YNNKEL (reference sequence). The CDR3 totals 16 residues. In DNA form, the CDR3 reads TGTGCCAGCAGCCCCGCCCCAGGGATAAGCTCCTACGAGCAGTACTTC. Amino acids: CASSPAPGISSYEQYF.

This clonotype was counted at least ten times. The rearrangement links TRBV20-1 to TRBJ2-3; 10 nucleotides agree with TRBD2. This CDR3 comprises 13 residues. Germline V lookup: CDR1 DFQATT, CDR2 SNEGSKA (reference sequence). V was clipped by 7 bases and J by 1 base; unmatched bases: 2. CDR3 in amino acids: CSVGTSGTDTQYF. As DNA, the CDR3 is TGCAGTGTGGGGACTAGCGGCACAGATACGCAGTATTTT.

The rearrangement links TRBV2 to TRBJ2-5; perhaps D is TRBD1 or TRBD2 (5 bases each). Germline assignment: CDR1 SNHLY and CDR2 FYNNEI. V lost 0 bases to trimming and J lost 3 bases, with 17 bases between them. The CDR3 has 17 amino acids. The CDR3 region has the DNA TGTGCCAGCAGTGAAGCGCTTCACGGGGCAGCCGAAGAGACCCAGTACTTC. This translates into CASSEALHGAAEETQYF.

The CDR3 sequence: CASSFEQAVVGELFF. The DNA for the CDR3 is TGTGCCAGCAGTTTCGAGCAGGCTGTCGTCGGGGAGCTGTTTTTT. V gene TRBV12-3 or TRBV12-4 combines with J gene TRBJ2-2; D gene ambiguous. Trimming removed 3 bases at V and 7 bases at J, with 15 bases between. The CDR3 runs to 15 residues.

This clonotype was detected ten times or more. The V call is TRBV6-2 or TRBV6-3, the J call TRBJ2-7; 12 bases are shared with TRBD2. This CDR3 has 16 amino acids. The V gene's germline CDR1 is MNHEY and CDR2 SVGEGT. Germline trimming cut 6 bases from V and 5 bases from J; bases unmatched to any gene: 11. The CDR3: CASSTKTSGRIDEQYF. Here the CDR3 DNA reads TGTGCCAGCAGCACAAAGACTAGCGGGAGAATCGACGAGCAGTACTTC.

This chain uses TRBV19 with TRBJ2-2; possibly TRBD1 or TRBD2 for D (6 bases each). V dropped 4 bases and J dropped 4 bases, with 13 bases sitting between them. There are 15 residues in the CDR3. Per germline, CDR1 LNHDA and CDR2 SQIVND (reference sequence). The chain's CDR3 is CASSRGGRSTGELFF. As DNA, the CDR3 is TGTGCCAGTAGTAGAGGGGGGAGAAGCACCGGGGAGCTGTTTTTT.

This clonotype was picked up many times. The chain recombines TRBV30 with TRBJ2-7; 7 nucleotides align to TRBD1. V shed 7 bases and J 1 base; nucleotides not matched to a gene: 10. The CDR3 totals 14 residues. Germline CDR1 and CDR2: GTSNPN and SVGIG (reference sequence). The CDR3 sequence: CAFLTGTDSYEQYF. The CDR3 bases are TGTGCCTTTTTGACCGGGACAGATTCCTACGAGCAGTACTTC.

The chain recombines TRBV11-3 with TRBJ2-3, with TRBD2 matching 14 bases. Trimming took 5 bases from V and 4 from J; bases not matched to a gene: 17. Per the germline V gene, CDR1 is SGHNT and CDR2 is YENEEA. The length of the CDR3 is 20 residues. The CDR3 region is CASSPRTSGRNGVPADTQYF. CDR3 DNA sequence: TGTGCCAGCAGCCCCCGGACTAGCGGGAGGAACGGCGTGCCGGCAGATACGCAGTATTTT.

This clonotype was detected many times. V is TRBV24-1 and J is TRBJ1-1, with a possible D match to TRBD1 (5 bases). The CDR3 is made up of 15 amino acids. The germline CDR1 and CDR2 sequences are KGHDR and SFDVKD. The ends were cut back, 4 bases at V and 6 bases at J, with 17 bases in the middle. CDR3: CATSDPGTGNAEAFF. The CDR3 DNA reads TGTGCCACCAGTGACCCCGGAACAGGAAACGCTGAAGCTTTCTTT.

The rearrangement uses TRBV30 and TRBJ1-4; D uncertain. V lost 0 bases and J lost 10, with 12 bases in between. This CDR3 is built from 13 residues. The germline V gene has CDR1 GTSNPN and CDR2 SVGIG (reference sequence). The CDR3 nucleotides are TGTGCCTGGAGTGTAAAAAGCGATGGAAAACTGTTTTTT. Translating gives CAWSVKSDGKLFF.

In this sample, this clonotype turned up many times. The rearrangement uses TRBV5-6 and TRBJ2-3; no clear D. V dropped 0 bases and J dropped 4 bases, with 12 bases sitting between them. Germline V gene data show CDR1 as SGHDT and CDR2 as YYEEEE. This CDR3 is 15 amino acids long. The CDR3 DNA reads TGTGCCAGCAGCTTGGAGTTGGGTACACCAGATACGCAGTATTTT. This encodes CASSLELGTPDTQYF.

This clonotype was counted at least ten times. CDR3 protein: CASSSDSQPQHF. In DNA form, the CDR3 reads TGTGCCAGCAGCTCGGACAGTCAGCCCCAGCATTTT. The chain has TRBV7-9 and TRBJ1-5; D may be TRBD1 (6 bases). The CDR3 consists of 12 residues. CDR1 is SEHNR and CDR2 is FQNEAQ in the germline V gene (reference sequence). V was cut by 4 bases and J by 6 bases, with 7 bases left in between.

The chain has TRBV5-4 and TRBJ2-1; perhaps TRBD2 as D (5 bases). V was cut by 3 bases and J by 7 bases, with 20 bases left in between. The length of the CDR3 is 16 residues. Germline CDR1 is SGHNT and CDR2 is YYREEE (reference sequence). CDR3 bases: TGTGCCAGCAGCTCCCCGTCCGGGAAGTGGCGGAATGAGCAGTTCTTC. It translates to CASSSPSGKWRNEQFF.

This clonotype appeared many times. The CDR3 sequence is CASSPDTPWDEQYF. Here the CDR3 DNA reads TGTGCCAGCAGCCCGGACACCCCGTGGGACGAGCAGTACTTC. This chain connects TRBV7-9 to TRBJ2-7; TRBD1 is a possible D gene (5 bases). The CDR3 is 14 residues long. The V end lost 5 bases, the J end lost 5 bases, and 16 bases lay between the germline ends. The germline CDR1 and CDR2 sequences are SEHNR and FQNEAQ (reference sequence).

This clonotype was recorded many times. The J gene is TRBJ1-1, the V gene TRBV5-1; 8 positions match TRBD1. Germline values: CDR1 SGHRS, CDR2 YFSETQ. The CDR3 length is 14 residues. The junction had 7 bases not matched to a gene; V was cut back by 3 bases and J by 6 bases. CDR3 sequence: CASSWTGSGAEAFF. CDR3 in DNA: TGCGCCAGCAGCTGGACAGGGTCGGGCGCTGAAGCTTTCTTT.

This clonotype was observed many times. The J gene is TRBJ2-4, the V gene TRBV18, with no clear D. Trimming removed 0 bases from V and 0 bases from J, with 6 bases in between. Germline V CDR1 and CDR2: KGHSH, LQKENI. This CDR3 comprises 15 residues. CDR3 DNA sequence: TGTGCCAGCTCACCACCGTCGGAAGCCAAAAACATTCAGTACTTC. Protein: CASSPPSEAKNIQYF.

This clonotype was found many times. The chain uses TRBV18 and TRBJ2-5; D is unclear. Germline CDR1 KGHSH, CDR2 LQKENI. The CDR3 runs to 13 residues. V lost 1 base and J lost 1, with 4 bases in between. CDR3 region: CASSPLSQETQYF. CDR3 DNA sequence: TGTGCCAGCTCACCACTTTCCCAAGAGACCCAGTACTTC.

This clonotype was recorded at least ten times. The chain carries TRBV9 and TRBJ2-3, with no clear D. The CDR3 length is 11 residues. V shed 3 bases and J shed 3 bases, with 2 bases lying between them. Germline V CDR1 and CDR2: SGDLS, YYNGEE. The CDR3, as DNA: TGTGCCAGCAGCGAGACAGATACGCAGTATTTT. Translating it yields CASSETDTQYF.